The 27 T cell receptor beta chains reported below all come from one sample, sequenced in a study of blood T cell repertoires in COVID-19. Profiling relied on immunoSEQ multiplex PCR, and the TCRdb table lists in-frame clones only, not all of them. The sample holds more than 150,000 clones, 70% to 85% seen once. The material sequenced was PBMCs or T cells enriched from blood (not recorded which). The receptors stem from a woman in her 50s who had recovered from COVID-19.

The chain has TRBV6-5 and TRBJ2-1; D unresolved. The CDR3 totals 11 residues. The V end lost 5 bases, the J end lost 4 bases, and 3 bases lay between the germline ends. The V gene's germline CDR1 is MNHEY and CDR2 SVGAGI. The CDR3 bases are TGTGCCAGCAGTCAATACAATGAGCAGTTCTTC. It specifies CASSQYNEQFF.

This clone was seen just once. CDR3 protein: CATAPGQQETQYF. The CDR3 region has the DNA TGTGCCACCGCCCCGGGACAGCAAGAGACCCAGTACTTC. The chain links TRBV28 to TRBJ2-5, with 7 bases lining up with TRBD1. V was clipped by 10 bases and J by 2 bases; unmatched bases: 7. The germline V gene has CDR1 MDHEN and CDR2 SYDVKM. The CDR3 contains 13 residues.

The chain has TRBV7-3 and TRBJ2-2, with D maybe TRBD1 (6 bases). Germline-derived CDR1 and CDR2 are SGHTA and FQGTGA. V lost 0 bases and J 5 bases, leaving 13 bases between the germline ends. This CDR3 region has 16 residues. CDR3 nucleotide sequence: TGTGCCAGCAGCTTAACGGGTGGGGGCGGGACCGGGGAGCTGTTTTTT. Its protein product is CASSLTGGGGTGELFF.

This chain links TRBV6-5 with TRBJ1-2; no clear D gene. V was trimmed by 11 bases and J by 4 bases, leaving 20 bases between them. Per the germline V gene, CDR1 is MNHEY and CDR2 is SVGAGI. The CDR3 extends over 14 amino acids. The CDR3 coding sequence is TGTGCCTCCTCTGAGGGCGGCGGCTTCTATGGCTACACCTTC. Translated, it gives CASSEGGGFYGYTF.

The genes are TRBV7-3 and TRBJ2-5; D possibly corresponds to TRBD1 (5 bases). The V end lost 2 bases, the J end lost 2 bases, and 15 bases lay between the germline ends. CDR3 length: 16 amino acids. From germline, CDR1 is SGHTA and CDR2 FQGTGA. CDR3 DNA sequence: TGTGCCAGCAGCTTACTGCCTTCAGGACATCAAGAGACCCAGTACTTC. It encodes CASSLLPSGHQETQYF.

V is TRBV5-1 and J is TRBJ2-7, with D uncertain. Germline V CDR1 and CDR2: SGHRS, YFSETQ. This CDR3 is 14 amino acids long. V gave up 6 bases and J gave up 0 bases, with 13 bases separating them. CDR3: CASKLETHSYEQYF. The DNA of the CDR3 is TGCGCCAGCAAGCTCGAGACACACTCCTACGAGCAGTACTTC.

In its sample, this clone was seen once. The chain links TRBV7-3 to TRBJ2-2, with 8 nucleotides matching TRBD2. The J segment lost 0 bases and the V segment lost 6 bases, leaving 3 bases of the junction unmatched. This CDR3 is built from 15 residues. The germline gives CDR1 SGHTA, CDR2 FQGTGA. The CDR3 reads CASRQGLANTGELFF. The DNA for the CDR3 is TGTGCCAGCAGGCAGGGACTAGCGAACACCGGGGAGCTGTTTTTT.

This clone was found many times. The CDR3 is CASSMYTGDGYTF. CDR3 nucleotides: TGTGCCAGTAGTATGTATACAGGGGATGGCTACACCTTC. The chain joins TRBV19 to TRBJ1-2, with 7 bases aligning to TRBD1. CDR1 LNHDA and CDR2 SQIVND come from the germline V gene (reference sequence). The V and J ends lost 3 bases and 6 bases, in that order; junction bases with no gene match: 4. CDR3 length: 13 amino acids.

The chain uses TRBV11-3 and TRBJ2-3; a weak D match, TRBD1 (5 bases). The CDR3 is 13 residues long. V lost 2 bases, J lost 4 bases, and 7 bases lay in between. Looked up from germline, CDR1 is SGHNT and CDR2 is YENEEA. CDR3 region: CASSLQGSDTQYF. CDR3 in DNA: TGTGCCAGCAGCTTACAGGGATCAGATACGCAGTATTTT.

The gene calls are TRBV6-1 and TRBJ2-2; 8 bases line up with TRBD1. The V segment lost 1 base and the J segment 3 bases; nucleotides outside the gene matches: 1. Germline assignment: CDR1 MNHNS and CDR2 SASEGT. CDR3 length: 15 residues. CDR3 region: CASSEDRGYTGELFF. In DNA, the CDR3 is TGTGCCAGCAGTGAAGACAGGGGGTACACCGGGGAGCTGTTTTTT.

The chain recombines TRBV18 with TRBJ2-7, with TRBD2 as a possible D gene (6 bases). Germline V gives CDR1 KGHSH, CDR2 LQKENI. The CDR3 runs to 13 residues. V gave up 2 bases and J gave up 3 bases, with 8 bases separating them. The CDR3 region is CASSPTSHYEQYF. DNA for the CDR3: TGTGCCAGCTCACCAACTAGCCACTACGAGCAGTACTTC.

V and J are TRBV6-5 and TRBJ2-7; 11 bases match TRBD2. The CDR3 runs to 16 residues. CDR1 and CDR2 from the germline V gene are MNHEY and SVGAGI. Trimming removed 4 bases from V and 6 bases from J; junction bases left unmatched: 11. Here the CDR3 reads CASSSPSGRSRSEQYF. The DNA of the CDR3 is TGTGCCAGCAGTTCCCCTAGCGGGAGGAGTCGCTCCGAGCAGTACTTC.

As to this clone: Other DNA sequences in this specimen translate into the identical CDR3. J is TRBJ2-5 and V is TRBV5-6; maybe TRBD1 (6 bases). The CDR3 is made up of 13 amino acids. V lost 0 bases and J lost 5, with 8 bases in between. CDR1 is SGHDT and CDR2 is YYEEEE in the germline V gene. The DNA of the CDR3 is TGTGCCAGCAGCTTGGCAGGGGTGGAGACCCAGTACTTC. The encoded protein is CASSLAGVETQYF.

V is TRBV24-1 and J is TRBJ2-7; D gene uncertain. Per the germline V gene, CDR1 is KGHDR and CDR2 is SFDVKD. V was pared by 5 bases and J by 2 bases, with 15 bases between. The CDR3 totals 15 residues. CDR3 in amino acids: CATSANQAAAYEQYF. CDR3 nucleotide sequence: TGTGCCACCAGTGCCAATCAGGCTGCAGCCTACGAGCAGTACTTC.

The genes are TRBV29-1 and TRBJ1-3; TRBD1 might be the D (5 bases). Germline V gene data show CDR1 as SQVTM and CDR2 as ANQGSEA. V was trimmed by 3 bases and J by 3 bases, leaving 12 bases between them. The CDR3 runs 14 residues. The CDR3 nucleotides read TGCAGCGTTGATCAGGGATCGGGTGGAAACACCATATATTTT. Encoded protein: CSVDQGSGGNTIYF.

This clone has ten or more counts. The chain links TRBV1 to TRBJ2-7; the table's D call, TRBD2, was not checked against the DNA. TRBV1 is a documented pseudogene. This CDR3 has 16 amino acids. CDR3 sequence: CTSSQELAGLSYEQYF. CDR3 DNA: TGCACCAGCAGCCAAGAACTAGCGGGCCTCTCCTACGAGCAGTACTTC.

The chain couples TRBV12-3 or TRBV12-4 to TRBJ2-5, with D possibly matching TRBD2 (5 bases). V lost 5 bases to trimming and J lost 4 bases, with 11 bases between them. There are 13 residues in the CDR3. The CDR3 sequence is CASSPSSPETQYF. CDR3 DNA: TGTGCCAGCAGTCCCTCTAGCCCAGAGACCCAGTACTTC.

The rearrangement links TRBV28 to TRBJ2-1; TRBD1 agrees at 8 bases. Germline loops: CDR1 MDHEN, CDR2 SYDVKM. V lost 5 bases and J lost 4; bases outside the gene matches: 7. The CDR3 length is 15 residues. The CDR3 DNA reads TGTGCCAGCAGTCTGCCGGGACAGGTTTACAATGAGCAGTTCTTC. Its protein is CASSLPGQVYNEQFF.

The chain combines TRBV30 with TRBJ2-7; 8 nucleotides line up with TRBD2. J gave up 7 bases and V 0 bases, and 8 bases lay outside the gene matches. Germline V gene sequence: CDR1 GTSNPN, CDR2 SVGIG (reference sequence). There are 14 residues in the CDR3. CDR3 amino acids: CAWSVSGGTGEQYF. DNA for the CDR3: TGTGCCTGGAGTGTGAGCGGGGGCACCGGAGAGCAGTACTTC.

The chain links TRBV7-6 to TRBJ1-3; possibly TRBD1 for D (5 bases). CDR1 is SGHVS, CDR2 FNYEAQ, per germline. Trimming shortened V by 6 bases and J by 0 bases, and 18 bases separated the two germline ends. The length of the CDR3 is 17 residues. This chain's CDR3 is CASSITSRATSGNTIYF. In DNA form, the CDR3 reads TGTGCCAGCAGTATTACGAGCAGGGCTACCTCTGGAAACACCATATATTTT.

This clone appeared a single time. The chain combines TRBV12-3 or TRBV12-4 with TRBJ2-3; possibly TRBD1 for D (6 bases). CDR3 length: 13 amino acids. Trimming took 6 bases from V and 4 from J, leaving 11 bases between them. CDR3 sequence (DNA): TGTGCCAGCAGCAAGACAGGACCAGATACGCAGTATTTT. Translating it yields CASSKTGPDTQYF.

The rearrangement joins TRBV13 to TRBJ1-3; 10 bases align to TRBD1. CDR1 is PRHDT and CDR2 is FYEKMQ in the germline V gene (reference sequence). This CDR3 comprises 17 residues. V dropped 5 bases and J dropped 1; count of bases not matched to a gene: 8. CDR3 nucleotide sequence: TGTGCCAGCAGCCCGCTTAGACAGGGGGCTTCTGGAAACACCATATATTTT. Protein: CASSPLRQGASGNTIYF.

The chain employs TRBV9 and TRBJ1-1; D is uncertain. V lost 1 base and J lost 4, with 8 bases in between. The CDR3 covers 13 residues. The germline CDR1 and CDR2 sequences are SGDLS and YYNGEE. The CDR3 region is CASSVSGVTEAFF. CDR3 coding DNA: TGTGCCAGCAGCGTATCCGGAGTCACTGAAGCTTTCTTT.

This rearrangement joins TRBV28 to TRBJ1-2; 8 positions agree with TRBD1. Germline CDR1 MDHEN, CDR2 SYDVKM. With V trimmed by 9 bases and J by 14 bases, 5 bases remained unmatched. The CDR3 runs 9 residues. The chain's CDR3 is CASGQGLTF. The CDR3 DNA reads TGTGCCAGTGGACAGGGTTTAACCTTC.

The chain carries TRBV3-1 (or the pseudogene TRBV3-2) and TRBJ2-6, with D possibly matching TRBD2 (5 bases). V was trimmed by 4 bases and J by 4 bases, leaving 32 bases between them. The CDR3 has 22 amino acids. The germline V gene encodes CDR1 LGHDT and CDR2 YNNKEL (reference sequence). CDR3 amino acids: CASSPSALTSGIPVGGANVLTF. CDR3 nucleotide sequence: TGTGCCAGCAGCCCCAGCGCTTTAACCTCCGGGATACCGGTCGGGGGGGCCAACGTCCTGACTTTC.

V usage is TRBV30 and J usage is TRBJ2-5; TRBD2 matches at 15 bases. After removal of 3 bases from V and 1 base from J, the junction contained 3 bases not matched to a gene. In germline, CDR1 is GTSNPN, CDR2 SVGIG (reference sequence). The CDR3 is 16 residues long. CDR3 residues: CAWRGLAGGSQETQYF. In DNA form, the CDR3 reads TGTGCCTGGAGAGGACTAGCGGGAGGGTCCCAAGAGACCCAGTACTTC.

This clone was counted once. The chain links TRBV28 to TRBJ2-3, with D possibly being TRBD1 (6 bases). Trimming stripped 4 bases from V and 0 bases from J, with 11 bases between. Germline CDR1 and CDR2: MDHEN and SYDVKM. The CDR3 spans 15 residues. The CDR3 bases are TGTGCCAGCAGTTGGGGAAGGGGGAGCACAGATACGCAGTATTTT. Translating gives CASSWGRGSTDTQYF.